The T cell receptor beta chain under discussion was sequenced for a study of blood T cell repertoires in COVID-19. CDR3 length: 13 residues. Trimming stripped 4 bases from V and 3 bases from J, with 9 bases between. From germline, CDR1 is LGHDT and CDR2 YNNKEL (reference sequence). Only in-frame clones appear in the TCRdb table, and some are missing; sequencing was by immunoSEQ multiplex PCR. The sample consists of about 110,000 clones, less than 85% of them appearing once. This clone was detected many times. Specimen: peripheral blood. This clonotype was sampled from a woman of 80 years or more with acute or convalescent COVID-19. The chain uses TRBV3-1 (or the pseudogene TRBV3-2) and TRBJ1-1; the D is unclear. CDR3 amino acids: CASSRRRDTEAFF. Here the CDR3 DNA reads TGTGCCAGCAGCCGACGGCGGGACACTGAAGCTTTCTTT.